This T cell receptor beta chain is drawn from a study of blood T cell repertoires in COVID-19. Overall study: Nucleic acid was either cDNA or gDNA, and it came from T cells, B-cell-depleted T cells, or PBMCs.

Followed over time, Seattle patients had been enrolled while infection was active. Authors' processing steps: Researchers report that nucleated cell counts were estimated from reference gene primer amplification. The repertoire was sequenced with immunoSEQ multiplex PCR; TCRdb's copy has only in-frame clones and lacks some. V, J and clone size derive from that table, while D and trimming were established from the DNA sequence. The sample has roughly 81,000 clones; over 75% are singletons. Sequencing was performed on peripheral blood. The sequence came from a woman older than 75 with COVID-19, enrolled during active disease.

CDR3 DNA: TGTGCCAGCAGCCGGGACAGGCACAATGAGCAGTTCTTC. It yields the protein CASSRDRHNEQFF. This chain joins TRBV7-3 and TRBJ2-1; 8 nucleotides agree with TRBD1. The V and J ends lost 5 bases and 5 bases, in that order; junction bases with no gene match: 2. The CDR3 has 13 residues. From germline, CDR1 is SGHTA and CDR2 FQGTGA.